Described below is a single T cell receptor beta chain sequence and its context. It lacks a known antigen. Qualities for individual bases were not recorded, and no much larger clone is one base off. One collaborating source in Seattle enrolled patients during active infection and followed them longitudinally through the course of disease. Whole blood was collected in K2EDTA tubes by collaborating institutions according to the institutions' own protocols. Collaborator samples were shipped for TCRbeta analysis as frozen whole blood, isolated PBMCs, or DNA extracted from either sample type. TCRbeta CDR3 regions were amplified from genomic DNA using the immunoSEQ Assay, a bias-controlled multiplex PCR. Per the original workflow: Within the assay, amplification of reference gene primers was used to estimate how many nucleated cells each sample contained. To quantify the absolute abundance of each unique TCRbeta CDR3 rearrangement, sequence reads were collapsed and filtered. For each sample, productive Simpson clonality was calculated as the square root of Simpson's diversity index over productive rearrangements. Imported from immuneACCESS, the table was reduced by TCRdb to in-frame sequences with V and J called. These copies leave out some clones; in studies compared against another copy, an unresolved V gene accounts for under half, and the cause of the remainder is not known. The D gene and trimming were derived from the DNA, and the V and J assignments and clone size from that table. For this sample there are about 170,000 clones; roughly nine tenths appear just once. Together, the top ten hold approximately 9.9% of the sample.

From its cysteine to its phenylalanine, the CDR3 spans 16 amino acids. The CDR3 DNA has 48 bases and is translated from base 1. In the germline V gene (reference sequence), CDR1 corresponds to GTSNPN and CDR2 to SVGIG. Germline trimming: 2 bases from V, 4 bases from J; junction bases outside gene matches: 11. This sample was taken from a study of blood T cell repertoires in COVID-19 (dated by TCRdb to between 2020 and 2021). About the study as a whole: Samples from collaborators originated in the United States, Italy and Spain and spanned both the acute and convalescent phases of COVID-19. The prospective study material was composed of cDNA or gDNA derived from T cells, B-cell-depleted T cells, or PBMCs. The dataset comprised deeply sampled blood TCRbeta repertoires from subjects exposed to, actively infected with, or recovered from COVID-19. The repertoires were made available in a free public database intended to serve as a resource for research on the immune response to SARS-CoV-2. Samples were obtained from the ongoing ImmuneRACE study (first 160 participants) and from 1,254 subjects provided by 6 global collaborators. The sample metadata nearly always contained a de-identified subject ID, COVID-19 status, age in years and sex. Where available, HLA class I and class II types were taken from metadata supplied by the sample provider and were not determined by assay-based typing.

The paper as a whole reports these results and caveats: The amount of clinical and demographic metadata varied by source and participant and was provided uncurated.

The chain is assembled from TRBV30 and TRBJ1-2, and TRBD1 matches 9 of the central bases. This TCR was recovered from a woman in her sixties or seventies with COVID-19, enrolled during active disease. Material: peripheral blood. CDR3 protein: CAWSPGQGLTSYGYTF. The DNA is TGTGCCTGGAGTCCCGGACAGGGGCTCACGTCCTATGGCTACACCTTC. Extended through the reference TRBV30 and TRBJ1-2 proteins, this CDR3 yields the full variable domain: SQTIHQWPATLVQPVGSPLSLECTVEGTSNPNLYWYRQAAGRGLQLLFYSVGIGQISSEVPQNLSASRPQDRQFILSSKKLLLSDSGFYLCAWSPGQGLTSYGYTFGSGTRLTVV.